The next 26 T cell receptor beta chains were all read from a single sample in a study of blood T cell repertoires in COVID-19. The table came from immunoSEQ multiplex PCR; TCRdb's copy has only in-frame clones and leaves some out. The sample lists around 29,000 clones, 80% to 90% occurring once. The sequenced sample consisted of peripheral blood. The receptors were gathered from a woman over 75 with COVID-19, enrolled during active disease.

V is TRBV3-1 (or the pseudogene TRBV3-2) and J is TRBJ2-1, with D uncertain. This CDR3 comprises 13 residues. With 0 bases removed from V and 9 bases from J, the gap between germline ends came to 9 bases. In germline, CDR1 is LGHDT, CDR2 YNNKEL (reference sequence). The CDR3 region has the DNA TGTGCCAGCAGCCAAGAAAGACGCGGTGAGCAGTTCTTC. Translated: CASSQERRGEQFF.

As for this clone: The limits of the CDR3 on the DNA are not certain, so only TCRdb's listed CDR3 is given. This chain uses TRBV18 with TRBJ2-6; the table's D call, TRBD2, has no DNA check behind it. The CDR3 contains 18 residues when both ends are counted. CDR1 is KGHSH, CDR2 LQKENI, per germline. CDR3 sequence reads: CASSPLWQGGSGANVLTF.

This chain connects TRBV5-6 to TRBJ1-4, with 7 nucleotides matching TRBD1. V lost 1 base and J lost 8; bases outside the gene matches: 5. Germline lookup yields CDR1 SGHDT and CDR2 YYEEEE. This CDR3 has 14 residues. The CDR3 reads CASSLRQGREKLFF. DNA of the CDR3: TGTGCCAGCAGCTTGCGACAGGGAAGGGAAAAACTGTTTTTT.

The chain joins TRBV28 to TRBJ1-2; tentative D call: TRBD1 (6 bases). With 10 bases removed from V and 2 bases from J, the gap between germline ends came to 11 bases. This CDR3 has 12 residues. Germline CDR1 and CDR2: MDHEN and SYDVKM. Written as DNA, the CDR3 is TGTGCCATCCTCACAGGGAACTATGGCTACACCTTC. Translating it yields CAILTGNYGYTF.

The table lists this clone with a count of one. CDR3 sequence: CAWSVGQGYEQYF. DNA for the CDR3: TGTGCCTGGAGTGTGGGACAGGGCTACGAGCAGTACTTC. The V and J genes are TRBV30 and TRBJ2-7; 9 bases are shared with TRBD1. There are 13 residues in the CDR3. V lost 0 bases, J lost 3 bases, and 0 bases stayed unmatched. CDR1 is GTSNPN and CDR2 is SVGIG in the germline V gene (reference sequence).

The chain uses TRBV5-1 and TRBJ1-1, with 7 bases fitting TRBD1. V shed 7 bases, J shed 1 base, and the junction held 10 bases outside the gene matches. The CDR3 runs 15 residues. Germline values: CDR1 SGHRS, CDR2 YFSETQ. CDR3: CASRRTGVENTEAFF. In DNA, the CDR3 is TGCGCCAGCCGCCGAACAGGGGTAGAGAACACTGAAGCTTTCTTT.

The V call is TRBV3-1 (or the pseudogene TRBV3-2), the J call TRBJ1-5; 10 bases map to TRBD1. Germline-derived CDR1 and CDR2 are LGHDT and YNNKEL (reference sequence). The CDR3 extends over 14 amino acids. With V trimmed by 0 bases and J by 11 bases, 4 bases remained unmatched. CDR3 loop: CASSQDQGQGSQHF. The CDR3 DNA follows: TGTGCCAGCAGCCAAGATCAGGGACAGGGGTCCCAGCATTTT.

This clone appeared a single time. The V gene is TRBV2, the J gene TRBJ1-2; 7 nucleotides match TRBD1. The CDR3 runs to 15 residues. The junction had 8 bases not matched to a gene; V was cut back by 2 bases and J by 5 bases. Germline assignment: CDR1 SNHLY and CDR2 FYNNEI. This chain's CDR3 is CASSEPRTGFYGYTF. CDR3 nucleotides: TGTGCCAGCAGTGAACCAAGGACAGGATTTTATGGCTACACCTTC. Full variable domain (missing parts from reference TRBV2 and TRBJ1-2): EPEVTQTPSHQVTQMGQEVILRCVPISNHLYFYWYRQILGQKVEFLVSFYNNEISEKSEIFDDQFSVERPDGSNFTLKIRSTKLEDSAMYFCASSEPRTGFYGYTFGSGTRLTVV.

V is TRBV7-2 and J is TRBJ1-5; maybe TRBD1 (5 bases). The CDR3 runs to 14 residues. Trimming shortened V by 5 bases and J by 2 bases, and 10 bases separated the two germline ends. The germline gives CDR1 SGHTA, CDR2 FQGNSA. The CDR3 region is CASSPSGGNQPQHF. For the CDR3, the DNA is TGTGCCAGCAGCCCCTCGGGGGGCAATCAGCCCCAGCATTTT.

V usage is TRBV5-1 and J usage is TRBJ1-2, with D uncertain. V was shortened by 0 bases and J by 2 bases, with 8 bases between the two germline ends. This CDR3 has 14 residues. Germline V gene data show CDR1 as SGHRS and CDR2 as YFSETQ. CDR3 protein: CASSLDVRNYGYTF. The CDR3 DNA reads TGCGCCAGCAGCTTGGATGTGCGAAACTATGGCTACACCTTC.

This clone was counted only a few times. The chain uses TRBV10-3 and TRBJ1-2; 8 positions agree with TRBD1. Germline V gene lookup returns CDR1 ENHRY and CDR2 SYGVKD. This CDR3 is built from 13 residues. V lost 4 bases to trimming and J lost 7 bases; unmatched junction nucleotides: 5. The CDR3 DNA reads as TGTGCCATCAGTGCCTACAGGGGGTTTGGCTACACCTTC. Translated: CAISAYRGFGYTF.

This sequence joins TRBV2 and TRBJ1-5; perhaps TRBD1 as D (5 bases). V lost 3 bases, J lost 1 base, and 7 bases lay in between. Per the germline V gene, CDR1 is SNHLY and CDR2 is FYNNEI. The CDR3 runs to 14 residues. CDR3 sequence (DNA): TGTGCCAGCAGTGATAAGGGGAGCAATCAGCCCCAGCATTTT. It is translated as CASSDKGSNQPQHF. Filled out from reference TRBV2 and TRBJ1-5, the complete variable domain reads EPEVTQTPSHQVTQMGQEVILRCVPISNHLYFYWYRQILGQKVEFLVSFYNNEISEKSEIFDDQFSVERPDGSNFTLKIRSTKLEDSAMYFCASSDKGSNQPQHFGDGTRLSIL.

The chain couples TRBV4-2 to TRBJ1-5; TRBD1 aligns across 10 bases. V shed 4 bases and J 7 bases; nucleotides not matched to a gene: 4. The CDR3 is 14 amino acids. CDR1 is LGHNA and CDR2 is YNFKEQ in the germline V gene. The CDR3 bases are TGTGCCAGCAGCCTGACAGGGGGCGAGCAGCCCCAGCATTTT. Residues: CASSLTGGEQPQHF.

This clone was seen a few times. The chain is built from TRBV19 and TRBJ2-5, with 15 bases fitting TRBD2. CDR3 size: 13 residues. V shed 7 bases, J shed 10 bases, and the junction held 4 bases outside the gene matches. Germline V gene sequence: CDR1 LNHDA, CDR2 SQIVND (reference sequence). CDR3 coding DNA: TGTGCCAGTACGGGACTAGCGGGGGGTCTCCAGTACTTC. Protein: CASTGLAGGLQYF.

The chain recombines TRBV3-1 (or the pseudogene TRBV3-2) with TRBJ1-4; 8 nucleotides line up with TRBD1. Germline CDR1 LGHDT, CDR2 YNNKEL (reference sequence). V was clipped by 1 base and J by 10 bases; unmatched bases: 5. The CDR3 extends over 14 amino acids. The CDR3 spells CASSQGGQGGKLFF. The CDR3 region has the DNA TGTGCCAGCAGCCAAGGCGGACAGGGTGGAAAACTGTTTTTT.

V gene TRBV6-5 combines with J gene TRBJ2-1; 15 nucleotides match TRBD2. Germline V gene data show CDR1 as MNHEY and CDR2 as SVGAGI. CDR3 length: 16 residues. J gave up 8 bases and V 3 bases, and 5 bases lay outside the gene matches. The CDR3 protein is CASSYGTSGGTHEQFF. The DNA for the CDR3 is TGTGCCAGCAGTTATGGGACTAGCGGGGGGACCCATGAGCAGTTCTTC.

V is TRBV14 and J is TRBJ1-2; no definite D call. The ends were cut back, 0 bases at V and 0 bases at J, with 8 bases in the middle. This CDR3 has 15 residues. CDR1 is SGHDN, CDR2 FVKESK, per germline. CDR3 region: CASSQDYWSNYGYTF. CDR3 sequence (DNA): TGTGCCAGCAGCCAAGACTACTGGTCTAACTATGGCTACACCTTC. Together with reference TRBV14 and TRBJ1-2, the CDR3 gives the full variable domain: EAGVTQFPSHSVIEKGQTVTLRCDPISGHDNLYWYRRVMGKEIKFLLHFVKESKQDESGMPNNRFLAERTGGTYSTLKVQPAELEDSGVYFCASSQDYWSNYGYTFGSGTRLTVV.

The rearrangement uses TRBV19 and TRBJ1-1; D may be TRBD1 (5 bases). Between the trimmed V and J ends, which lost 5 bases and 6 bases, there was a span of 19 bases. The CDR3 sequence is 15 residues long. Germline V CDR1 and CDR2: LNHDA, SQIVND (reference sequence). CDR3 amino acids: CASSGIGGTQAEAFF. The CDR3 nucleotides read TGTGCCAGTAGTGGGATTGGGGGGACTCAGGCTGAAGCTTTCTTT.

In DNA, the CDR3 is TGCGCCAGCAGCTTGGGGTCAGTGACGAGGACCTTC. As protein: CASSLGSVTRTF. The V gene is TRBV5-1, the J gene TRBJ1-2; D remains ambiguous. Germline CDR1 and CDR2: SGHRS and YFSETQ. V was clipped by 0 bases and J by 14 bases, with 14 bases between them. CDR3 length: 12 amino acids.

As DNA, the CDR3 is TGCGCCAGCAGCTCGGGACAGGGCTATGGCTACACCTTC. Residues: CASSSGQGYGYTF. V gene TRBV5-1 combines with J gene TRBJ1-2, with 9 nucleotides matching TRBD1. This CDR3 has 13 amino acids. CDR1 and CDR2 (germline): SGHRS, YFSETQ. V trimming: 3 bases; J trimming: 4 bases; junction bases outside the gene matches: 1.

The genes are TRBV5-4 and TRBJ2-1; no reliable D call. Per germline, CDR1 SGHNT and CDR2 YYREEE (reference sequence). V lost 0 bases and J 0 bases, leaving 10 bases between the germline ends. This CDR3 region has 16 residues. This CDR3 is CASSLGFGFSYNEQFF. In DNA form, the CDR3 reads TGTGCCAGCAGCTTGGGTTTCGGGTTCTCCTACAATGAGCAGTTCTTC. The full variable domain, in which reference TRBV5-4 and TRBJ2-1 provide the parts outside the CDR3, is ETGVTQSPTHLIKTRGQQVTLRCSSQSGHNTVSWYQQALGQGPQFIFQYYREEENGRGNFPPRFSGLQFPNYSSELNVNALELDDSALYLCASSLGFGFSYNEQFFGPGTRLTVL.

This clone has just a few counts. The rearrangement joins TRBV7-2 to TRBJ1-2, with 8 bases fitting TRBD1. The length of the CDR3 is 17 residues. Looked up from germline, CDR1 is SGHTA and CDR2 is FQGNSA. J was trimmed by 4 bases and V by 5 bases; bases with no gene match: 15. CDR3 coding DNA: TGTGCCAGCAGCCCCTTTCTAGACGCCGGGACAGGCTATGGCTACACCTTC. This gives the protein CASSPFLDAGTGYGYTF.

The chain has TRBV9 and TRBJ2-2; TRBD1 agrees at 10 bases. V lost 3 bases and J lost 4; bases outside the gene matches: 0. Germline CDR1 SGDLS, CDR2 YYNGEE. CDR3 length equals 14 residues. The CDR3 coding sequence is TGTGCCAGCAGCGGGACAGGGGGCACCGGGGAGCTGTTTTTT. As protein: CASSGTGGTGELFF.

CDR3 amino acids: CSVGRNEQFF. The CDR3 DNA follows: TGCAGCGTTGGCAGGAATGAGCAGTTCTTC. The chain recombines TRBV29-1 with TRBJ2-1, with D unresolved. V was trimmed by 4 bases and J by 7 bases, leaving 5 bases between them. The CDR3 covers 10 residues. In germline, CDR1 is SQVTM, CDR2 ANQGSEA.

This clone has just one count. CDR3 sequence (DNA): TGTGCCAGCAGTCCAAATGACAGGGGGAAGGAAGCTTTCTTT. This encodes CASSPNDRGKEAFF. This sequence joins TRBV2 and TRBJ1-1; 9 bases match TRBD1. The CDR3 runs 14 residues. Trimming removed 5 bases from V and 8 bases from J; junction bases left unmatched: 9. Germline values: CDR1 SNHLY, CDR2 FYNNEI. Looking up the rest from reference TRBV2 and TRBJ1-1 gives the full variable domain: EPEVTQTPSHQVTQMGQEVILRCVPISNHLYFYWYRQILGQKVEFLVSFYNNEISEKSEIFDDQFSVERPDGSNFTLKIRSTKLEDSAMYFCASSPNDRGKEAFFGQGTRLTVV.

This chain links TRBV6-6 with TRBJ1-6; tentatively, D is TRBD1 (6 bases). The germline V gene encodes CDR1 MNHNY and CDR2 SVGAGI (reference sequence). Trimming pared 4 bases from V and 9 bases from J, leaving 13 bases between. The CDR3 sequence is 14 residues long. CDR3: CASSSQGFGSPLHF. CDR3 coding DNA: TGTGCCAGCAGTTCACAGGGATTCGGTTCACCCCTCCACTTT.